The subject of this entry is one T cell receptor beta chain. From the 5' RACE reads, TCRdb called clonotypes with MiXCR, one entry per CDR3 protein. Among hundreds of thousands of distinct CDR3 sequences, around a sixth were seen once, and the ten largest hold approximately 23%. The CDR3 has 14 residues. The V gene's germline CDR1 is MNHEY and CDR2 SVGEGT. Trimming took off 6 bases at V and 11 bases at J, with 20 bases between the two ends. These data originate in a study of T-cell memory formation after mild COVID-19. The wider study: Largely donor-specific sequence clusters came from a couple of donors.

Sequences were obtained from PBMCs or a T cell subset sorted from them (not recorded which). This clonotype originated in a man aged 18 to 29 who had mild COVID-19 (a few samples of this study predate the infection). Cell type and time point are not known. V and J are TRBV6-2 or TRBV6-3 and TRBJ1-5; D is possibly TRBD1 (5 bases). The CDR3 sequence: CASSAGRGLQAQHF. The CDR3 DNA is TGTGCCAGCAGCGCGGGAAGGGGTTTACAGGCCCAGCATTTT.